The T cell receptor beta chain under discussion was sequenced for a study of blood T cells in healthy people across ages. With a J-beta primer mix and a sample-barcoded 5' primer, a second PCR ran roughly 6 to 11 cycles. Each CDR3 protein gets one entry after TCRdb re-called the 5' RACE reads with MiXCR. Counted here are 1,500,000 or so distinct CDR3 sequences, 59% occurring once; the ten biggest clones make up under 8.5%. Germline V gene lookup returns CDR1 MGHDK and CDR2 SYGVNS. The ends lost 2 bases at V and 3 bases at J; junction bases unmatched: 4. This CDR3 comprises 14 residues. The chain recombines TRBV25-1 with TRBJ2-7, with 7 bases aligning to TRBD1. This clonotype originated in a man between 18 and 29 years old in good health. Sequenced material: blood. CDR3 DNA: TGTGCCAGCAGTGAAACGACAGGGAACTACGAGCAGTACTTC. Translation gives CASSETTGNYEQYF.